Each of the 3 T cell receptor beta chains below was sequenced from the same sample in a study of cytomegalovirus exposure and HLA in healthy donors. 60 Vbeta and 13 Jbeta primers were used in PCR. TCRdb's copy holds only in-frame clones and misses some; the assay was immunoSEQ multiplex PCR. The sample holds fewer than 30,000 clones, less than 70% seen once. The sequenced material came from PBMCs. The receptor source for this set is a male donor in good health and CMV-seropositive.

This clone was detected a few times. V is TRBV4-1 and J is TRBJ1-1, with D possibly TRBD1 on 6 matching bases. The CDR3 length is 13 residues. V lost 5 bases and J lost 5, with 12 bases in between. The germline V gene has CDR1 MGHRA and CDR2 YSYEKL. The CDR3 sequence: CASSEGVRTEAFF. Here the CDR3 DNA reads TGCGCCAGCAGCGAGGGGGTACGGACTGAAGCTTTCTTT.

The chain carries TRBV5-4 and TRBJ2-7; D is uncertain. CDR3 size: 14 residues. The V end was cut by 2 bases, the J end by 0 bases, with 9 bases between. Per the germline V gene, CDR1 is SGHNT and CDR2 is YYREEE (reference sequence). The CDR3 DNA is TGTGCCAGCAGCTTTCAGGTCGGCTCCTACGAGCAGTACTTC. Translated, it gives CASSFQVGSYEQYF.

This chain joins TRBV6-5 and TRBJ1-1, with TRBD1 as a possible D gene (5 bases). V gave up 5 bases and J gave up 6 bases, with 10 bases separating them. Germline V gives CDR1 MNHEY, CDR2 SVGAGI. The CDR3 is 12 residues long. CDR3 in DNA: TGTGCCAGCAGTCCCCGGGGGTCTGAAGCTTTCTTT. Its translation: CASSPRGSEAFF.